The clone carrying this T cell receptor (beta chain) was observed a few times. Time point noted: blood 4 weeks post-SBRT, at nephrectomy. Treatment: 15 Gy SBRT to primary tumor, nephrectomy 4 weeks later. Serial blood draws occurred at baseline and 2 and 4 weeks post-SBRT. This entry is derived from a study of radiation and T cells in renal cell carcinoma. Produced via immunoSEQ multiplex PCR; TCRdb's table is partial and in-frame only. Among about 170,000 clones listed, about 87% were seen once. The clonotype was recovered from a woman in her forties or fifties with renal cell carcinoma. Sequencing was performed on blood, taken from a patient whose treatment included radiotherapy and nephrectomy.

Written as DNA, the CDR3 is TGTGCCACCAAGACAGGGCCGGACACTGAAGCTTTCTTT. This codes for CATKTGPDTEAFF. The V gene is TRBV7-3, the J gene TRBJ1-1, with TRBD1 matching over 7 bases. Losses at the gene ends were 10 bases for V and 3 bases for J; bases not matched to a gene: 8. This CDR3 region has 13 residues. CDR1 and CDR2 (germline): SGHTA, FQGTGA.